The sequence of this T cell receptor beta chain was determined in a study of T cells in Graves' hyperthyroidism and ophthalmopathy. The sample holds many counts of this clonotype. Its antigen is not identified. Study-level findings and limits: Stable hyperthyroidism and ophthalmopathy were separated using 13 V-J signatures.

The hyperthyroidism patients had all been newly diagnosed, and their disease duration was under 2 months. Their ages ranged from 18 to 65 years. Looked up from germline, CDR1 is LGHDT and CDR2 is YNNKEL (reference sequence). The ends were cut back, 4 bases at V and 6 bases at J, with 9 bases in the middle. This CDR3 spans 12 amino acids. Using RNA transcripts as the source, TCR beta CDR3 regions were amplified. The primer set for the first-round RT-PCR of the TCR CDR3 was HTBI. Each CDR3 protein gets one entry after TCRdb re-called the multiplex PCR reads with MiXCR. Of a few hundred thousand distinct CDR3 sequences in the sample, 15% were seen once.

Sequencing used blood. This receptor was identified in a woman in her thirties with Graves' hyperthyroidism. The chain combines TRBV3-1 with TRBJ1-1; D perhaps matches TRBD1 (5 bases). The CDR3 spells CASSLLGAEAFF. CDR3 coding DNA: TGTGCCAGCAGCCTCTTGGGGGCTGAAGCTTTCTTT.